A single T cell receptor beta chain is shown here with its context. Its specificity is unknown. Described time point: persistent/refractory GD, antithyroid drugs over 5 years with positive TRAb. PBMC RNA served as the TCR library source. An endocrinology unit in Xi'an, China, supplied the patients. This sample was taken from a study of regulatory T cells in long-lasting Graves disease. Across the study: In persistent Graves' disease, antithyroid drugs had been taken for over 5 years and TSH receptor antibodies stayed positive.

Study conclusions and caveats: Sample size was small, which may have lowered accuracy.

The CDR3 is 19 residues long. Per the germline V gene, CDR1 is MNHEY and CDR2 is SMNVEV (reference sequence). With 0 bases removed from V and 3 bases from J, the gap between germline ends came to 21 bases. Combining iRepertoire HTBI primers with Arm-PCR of CDR3 regions, the authors built TCR beta libraries. MiXCR was run by TCRdb on the multiplex PCR reads, yielding one entry per CDR3 protein. The repertoire consists of 400,000 to 500,000 distinct CDR3 sequences, with about 20% occurring once and the leading ten covering 7% to 10%. This chain connects TRBV27 to TRBJ2-1; D is ambiguous. The input for sequencing was peripheral blood mononuclear cells (PBMCs), taken when the disease was refractory, from a patient treated with antithyroid drugs. This sequence was found in a female donor with Graves disease. This CDR3 is CASSLSRARARDVYNEQFF. The CDR3 DNA reads as TGTGCCAGCAGTTTATCAAGGGCGAGAGCCCGAGATGTCTACAATGAGCAGTTCTTC.